This is a list of T cell receptor beta chains from one sample in a study of regulatory T cells in long-lasting Graves disease. MiXCR, run by TCRdb on the multiplex PCR reads, gives a single entry per CDR3 protein. The sample holds roughly 430,000 distinct CDR3 sequences; 21% are singletons and the top ten take approximately 15%. The specimen was peripheral blood mononuclear cells (PBMCs), collected when the disease was refractory, from a patient treated with antithyroid drugs. These receptors originate from a female donor with Graves disease. The CDR3 runs from the conserved cysteine through the conserved F or W. Each record gives: clone size, J gene, CDR3 length, D gene, V gene, CDR3 DNA, CDR3 protein. D genes are given only for firm matches. A clone size is listed for some rows: how often the clone was seen (once, few, many), or a class if it is expanded.

NA | TRBJ1-4 | 16 | NA | TRBV5-1 | TGCGCCAGCAGCTTTGGTTCCGGCTCAACTAATGAAAAACTGTTTTTT | CASSFGSGSTNEKLFF
NA | TRBJ2-7 | 15 | NA | TRBV5-4 | TGTGCCAGCAGCCCATCGGGGACGGTCTCCTACGAGCAGTACTTC | CASSPSGTVSYEQYF
NA | TRBJ2-3 | 21 | TRBD1 | TRBV25-1 | TGTGCCAGCAGTAACCGACCCTCCGGGACAGGGCGTGTGAAACCCACAGATACGCAGTATTTT | CASSNRPSGTGRVKPTDTQYF
few | TRBJ2-7 | 21 | TRBD2 | TRBV10-3 | TGTGCCATCAGTGAGCCGGGGGGGGCAGGGAGGCTAGCGGGAGTTAAGTACGAGCAGTACTTC | CAISEPGGAGRLAGVKYEQYF
NA | TRBJ2-7 | 13 | NA | TRBV9 | TGTGCCAGCAGCGTAGATCCGGGTTACGAGCAGTACTTC | CASSVDPGYEQYF
many | TRBJ2-7 | 14 | NA | TRBV7-3 | TGTGCCAGTTCCTCTGGGGCGGGACCCTACGAGCAGTACTTC | CASSSGAGPYEQYF
many | TRBJ2-6 | 16 | TRBD1 | TRBV5-6 | TGTGCCAGCAGCTGGGACAGGGGTGTTAGCTCCAACGTCCTGACTTTC | CASSWDRGVSSNVLTF
few | TRBJ1-6 | 14 | NA | TRBV6-4 | TGTGCCAGCAGTGACTCTCAGGGGAATTCACCCCTCCACTTT | CASSDSQGNSPLHF
NA | TRBJ1-5 | 16 | TRBD1 | TRBV28 | TGTGCCAGCATTGAACAGGGGGGATATAGCAATCAGCCCCAGCATTTT | CASIEQGGYSNQPQHF
many | TRBJ2-6 | 14 | NA | TRBV11-2 | TGTGCCAGCAGCACTAACATATGGGCCAACGTCCTGACTTTC | CASSTNIWANVLTF
NA | TRBJ2-1 | 16 | TRBD2 | TRBV20-1 | TGCAGTGCTAGGCATCTCGTGGGAGGGCCTTTCAATGAGCAGTTCTTC | CSARHLVGGPFNEQFF
NA | TRBJ2-7 | 13 | NA | TRBV5-1 | TGCGCCAGCAGCCCCTGGCTCGGGAGCGAGCAGTACTTC | CASSPWLGSEQYF
few | TRBJ2-5 | 16 | NA | TRBV7-2 | TGTGCCAGCAGCCCCGGCCTCCGGGGGCGCGGGGAGACCCAGTACTTC | CASSPGLRGRGETQYF
NA | TRBJ1-5 | 16 | NA | TRBV4-1 | TGCGCCAGCAGCCGACGGACAGATTCTAGCAATCAGCCCCAGCATTTT | CASSRRTDSSNQPQHF
NA | TRBJ1-1 | 14 | TRBD1 | TRBV9 | TGTGCCAGCAGCCCCAGGGGGCAGTTTACTGAAGCTTTCTTT | CASSPRGQFTEAFF
many | TRBJ2-7 | 16 | TRBD1 | TRBV12-3/TRBV12-4 | TGTGCCAGCACCTTTTTGCCGCGACAGGGGGCGGGAGAGCAGTACTTC | CASTFLPRQGAGEQYF
many | TRBJ2-5 | 15 | TRBD1 | TRBV24-1 | TGTGCCACCAGTGAGCCCGGGACAGCACAAGAGACCCAGTACTTC | CATSEPGTAQETQYF
many | TRBJ1-2 | 16 | NA | TRBV11-2 | TGTGCCAGCAGCAGAATCCTCTCCTGTTATGCCTATGGCTACACCTTC | CASSRILSCYAYGYTF
few | TRBJ1-1 | 15 | NA | TRBV7-9 | TGTGCCAGCAGCTCGGAGGTCACACTGAACACTGAAGCTTTCTTT | CASSSEVTLNTEAFF
many | TRBJ2-7 | 15 | NA | TRBV28 | TGTGCCAGCAGTTTCACCCGTGGGGGGACCTACGAGCAGTACTTC | CASSFTRGGTYEQYF
many | TRBJ2-1 | 15 | TRBD2 | TRBV7-6 | TGTGCCAGCAGCTCTGCGACTAGCGGGAGAGGAGAGCAGTTCTTC | CASSSATSGRGEQFF
many | TRBJ2-5 | 13 | NA | TRBV5-5 | TGTGCCAGCAGCTTGGGAGACGAGGGGACCCAGTACTTC | CASSLGDEGTQYF
NA | TRBJ1-2 | 18 | NA | TRBV6-2/TRBV6-3 | TGTGCCAGCAGTTACCAATCTCCTGGACCTCCCCTAAACTATGGCTACACCTTC | CASSYQSPGPPLNYGYTF
NA | TRBJ1-6 | 15 | NA | TRBV3-1 | TGTGCCAGCAGCCTGCAGGGTGTACTTGATTCACCCCTCCACTTT | CASSLQGVLDSPLHF
NA | TRBJ1-2 | 13 | NA | TRBV4-1 | TGCGCCAGCAGCCAAGACTGGTCGGATGGCTACACCTTC | CASSQDWSDGYTF
many | TRBJ2-5 | 18 | NA | TRBV19 | TGTGCCAGTAGTGGCCCCCGGGACACCAGAGGCCGACAAGAGACCCAGTACTTC | CASSGPRDTRGRQETQYF
NA | TRBJ2-7 | 15 | TRBD2 | TRBV7-4 | TGTGCCAGCAGCTTAGGGACTAGCGGGAGAGGTGAGCAGTACTTC | CASSLGTSGRGEQYF
many | TRBJ1-4 | 15 | NA | TRBV2 | TGTGCCAGCAGTGAAAGCGGGATGGGGTCTGAAAAACTGTTTTTT | CASSESGMGSEKLFF
NA | TRBJ2-5 | 17 | NA | TRBV20-1 | TGCAGTGCTAGAGTTACCTTCGGGACACTGAACCAAGAGACCCAGTACTTC | CSARVTFGTLNQETQYF
many | TRBJ1-6 | 12 | NA | TRBV20-1 | TGCAGTGCTAGGGGGGGTAGTTCACCCCTCCACTTT | CSARGGSSPLHF
few | TRBJ2-7 | 15 | TRBD1 | TRBV15 | TGTGCCACCAGCAGAGATCGAGACAGGGGGTACGAGCAGTACTTC | CATSRDRDRGYEQYF
few | TRBJ2-2 | 13 | NA | TRBV7-7 | TGTGCCAGCAGCCGAGCATACACCGGGGAGCTGTTTTTT | CASSRAYTGELFF
many | TRBJ2-5 | 14 | NA | TRBV2 | TGTGCCAGCAGTTCCGACGCGATCCAAGAGACCCAGTACTTC | CASSSDAIQETQYF
NA | TRBJ2-7 | 10 | NA | TRBV25-1 | TGTGCCAGTCTACAGGACCATGCGTACTTC | CASLQDHAYF
many | TRBJ2-7 | 15 | NA | TRBV12-3/TRBV12-4 | TGTGCCAGCAGGCTCGAGGCAGGGGACCCCTACGAGCAGTACTTC | CASRLEAGDPYEQYF
few | TRBJ2-2 | 14 | NA | TRBV20-1 | TGCAGTGCCAGAGCGCCTACGGACACCGGGGAGCTGTTTTTT | CSARAPTDTGELFF
NA | TRBJ2-7 | 13 | TRBD1 | TRBV7-2 | TGTGCCAGCAGCAGGGGACAGTACTACGAGCAGTACTTC | CASSRGQYYEQYF